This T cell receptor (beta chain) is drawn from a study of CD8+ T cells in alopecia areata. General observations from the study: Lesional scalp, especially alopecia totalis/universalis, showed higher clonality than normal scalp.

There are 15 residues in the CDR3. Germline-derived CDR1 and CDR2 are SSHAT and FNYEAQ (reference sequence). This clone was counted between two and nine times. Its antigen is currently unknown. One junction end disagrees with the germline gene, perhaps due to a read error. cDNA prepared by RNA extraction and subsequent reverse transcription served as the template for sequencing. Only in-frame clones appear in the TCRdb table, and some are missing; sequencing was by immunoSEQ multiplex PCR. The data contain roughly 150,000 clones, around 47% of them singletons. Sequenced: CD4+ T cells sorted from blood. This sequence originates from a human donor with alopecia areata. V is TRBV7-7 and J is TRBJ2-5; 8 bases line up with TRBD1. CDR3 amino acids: CASSLTTGGQETQYF. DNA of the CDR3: TGTGCTAGCAGCCTAACTACAGGGGGCCAAGAGACCCAGTACTTC. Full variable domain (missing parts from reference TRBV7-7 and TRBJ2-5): GAGVSQSPRYKVTKRGQDVTLRCDPISSHATLYWYQQALGQGPEFLTYFNYEAQPDKSGLPSDRFSAERPEGSISTLTIQRTEQRDSAMYRCASSLTTGGQETQYFGPGTRLLVL.